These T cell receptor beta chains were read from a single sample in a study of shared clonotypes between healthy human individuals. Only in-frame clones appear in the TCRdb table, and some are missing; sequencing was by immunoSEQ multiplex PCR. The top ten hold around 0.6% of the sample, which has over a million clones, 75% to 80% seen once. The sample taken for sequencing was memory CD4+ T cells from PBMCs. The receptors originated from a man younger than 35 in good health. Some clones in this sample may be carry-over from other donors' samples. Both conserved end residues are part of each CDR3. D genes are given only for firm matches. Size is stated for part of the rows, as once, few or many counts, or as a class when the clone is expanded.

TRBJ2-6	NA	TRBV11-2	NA	TGTGCCAGCAGCCTCACACTATCTGGGGCCAACGTCCTGACTTTC	CASSLTLSGANVLTF
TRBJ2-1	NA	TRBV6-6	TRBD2	TGTGCCAGCAGTTTCGGACTAGCGGGAGTGGATGAGCAGTTCTTC	CASSFGLAGVDEQFF
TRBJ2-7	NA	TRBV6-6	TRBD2	TGTGCCAGCAGTTACCAAGCGGGAGGGCCGAACGAGCAGTACTTC	CASSYQAGGPNEQYF
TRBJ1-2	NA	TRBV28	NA	TGTGCCAGCAGTTTATCCGGGGGCGCTGGCTATGGCTACACCTTC	CASSLSGGAGYGYTF
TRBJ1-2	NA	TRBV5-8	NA	TGTGCCAGCAGCTTGGGCGGTAACTATGGCTACACCTTC	CASSLGGNYGYTF
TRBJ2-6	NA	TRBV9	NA	TGTGCCAGCAGCGTAGGGGGCTCTGGGGCCAACGTCCTGACTTTC	CASSVGGSGANVLTF
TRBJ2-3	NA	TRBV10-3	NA	TGTGCCATCAGTGATGTGGATATAGTTCGGGTCATAACAGATACGCAGTATTTT	CAISDVDIVRVITDTQYF
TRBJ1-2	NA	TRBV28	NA	TGTGCCAGCAGTTTCGGCGGAGCTAACTATGGCTACACCTTC	CASSFGGANYGYTF
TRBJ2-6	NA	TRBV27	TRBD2	TGTGCCAGCAAAATCTCGGCGGGAGGGACTGGGGCCAACGTCCTGACTTTC	CASKISAGGTGANVLTF
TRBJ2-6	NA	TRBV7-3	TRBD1	TGTGCCAGCAGCCGGACAGGGCTCTCTGGGGCCAACGTCCTGACTTTC	CASSRTGLSGANVLTF
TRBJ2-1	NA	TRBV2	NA	TGTGCCAGCAGTGGGGACAATGAGCAGTTCTTC	CASSGDNEQFF
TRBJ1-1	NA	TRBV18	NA	TGTGCCAGCTCACTCGCGGGGGACACTGAAGCTTTCTTT	CASSLAGDTEAFF
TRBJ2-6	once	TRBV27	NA	TGTGCCAGCTCAACCCGACCCACCGGCTTCAGGCGGGGGGCCAACGTCCTGACTTTC	CASSTRPTGFRRGANVLTF
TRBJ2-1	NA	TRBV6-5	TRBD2	TGTGCCAGCAGTTACTCGCGACTAGCTTACAATGAGCAGTTCTTC	CASSYSRLAYNEQFF
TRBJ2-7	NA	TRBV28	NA	TGTGCCAGCAGATCAGGGACTTCCTCCTACGAGCAGTACTTC	CASRSGTSSYEQYF
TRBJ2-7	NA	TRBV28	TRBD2	TGTGCCAGCAGTATGACGACTAGCGGAGCCTACGAGCAGTACTTC	CASSMTTSGAYEQYF
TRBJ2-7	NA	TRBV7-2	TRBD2	TGTGCCAGCAGCTTGGTGAGACTAGCCTCCTACGAGCAGTACTTC	CASSLVRLASYEQYF
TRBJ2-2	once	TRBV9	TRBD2	TGTGCCAGCAACCCCTCTTTAAGCGGGGCTAACACCGGGGAGCTGTTTTTT	CASNPSLSGANTGELFF
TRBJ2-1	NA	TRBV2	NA	TGTGCCAGCAGTGATCGTAACAATGAGCAGTTCTTC	CASSDRNNEQFF
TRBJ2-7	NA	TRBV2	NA	TGTGCCAGCACCGAGCGGCGTAGCTCCTACGAGCAGTACTTC	CASTERRSSYEQYF
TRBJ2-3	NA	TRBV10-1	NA	TGCGCCAGCAGTGTTCTTAGCGGTACCTCTACCACAGATACGCAGTATTTT	CASSVLSGTSTTDTQYF
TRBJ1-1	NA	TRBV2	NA	TGTGCCAGCGGGGCGGAAATGAACACTGAAGCTTTCTTT	CASGAEMNTEAFF
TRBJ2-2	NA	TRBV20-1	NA	TGCAGTGCTTATGGGACCGGGGAGCTGTTTTTT	CSAYGTGELFF
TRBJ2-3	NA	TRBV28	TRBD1	TGTGCCAGCAGCAGGACAGGGAGTTTCGATACGCAGTATTTT	CASSRTGSFDTQYF
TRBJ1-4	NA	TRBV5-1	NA	TGCGCCAGCAGCTGGGGGGACGGAAAACTGTTTTTT	CASSWGDGKLFF
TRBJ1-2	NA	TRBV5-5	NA	TGTGCCAGCAGCTTGGCATCTAGGGACGGCTATGGCTACACCTTC	CASSLASRDGYGYTF
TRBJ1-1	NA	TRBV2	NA	TGTGCCAGCAGTGAAAAAACGGGCAGCGTTATTAACACTGAAGCTTTCTTT	CASSEKTGSVINTEAFF
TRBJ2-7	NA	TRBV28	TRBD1	TGTGCCAGCAGCTCTCCGGGACAGGCCTACGAGCAGTACTTC	CASSSPGQAYEQYF
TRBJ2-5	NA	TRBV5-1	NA	TGCGCCAGCACCGCCGGAGGGGTGGAGACCCAGTACTTC	CASTAGGVETQYF
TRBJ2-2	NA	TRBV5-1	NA	TGCGCCAGCAGCCGTACCCCCCTAAGCACCGGGGAGCTGTTTTTT	CASSRTPLSTGELFF
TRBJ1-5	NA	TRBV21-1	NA	NA	CASTVFLCQHF
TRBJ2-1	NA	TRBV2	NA	TGTGCCAGCAGGCGGCAAGAAAATGAGCAGTTCTTC	CASRRQENEQFF
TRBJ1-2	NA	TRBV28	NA	TGTGCCAGCAGTTTGCCTGGTGGCAACCTGCTGGGCTACACCTTC	CASSLPGGNLLGYTF
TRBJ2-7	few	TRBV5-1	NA	TGCGCCAGCAGCGCCTCCGGGACCCTTTACGAGCAGTACTTC	CASSASGTLYEQYF
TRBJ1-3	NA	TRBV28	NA	TGTGCCAGCAGTTTTTTTTCCCGGTCCACCATATATTTT	CASSFFSRSTIYF
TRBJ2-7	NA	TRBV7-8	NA	TGTGCCAGCAGCCCCACGCGGCTAGGGGCCTACGAGCAGTACTTC	CASSPTRLGAYEQYF
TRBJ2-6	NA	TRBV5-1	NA	TGCGCCAGCAGCCCGGGGGGACAGCGGTCTGGGGCCAACGTCCTGACTTTC	CASSPGGQRSGANVLTF
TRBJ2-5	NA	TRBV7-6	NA	TGTGCCAGCACCTTTTCCCGGGGGCGGGAGACCCAGTACTTC	CASTFSRGRETQYF
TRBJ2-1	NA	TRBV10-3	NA	TGTGCCATCAGTGAGTCGGCGATTCGATCCAATGAGCAGTTCTTC	CAISESAIRSNEQFF
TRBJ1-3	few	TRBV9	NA	TGTGCCAGCAGCGTAGGGTACAGCTCTGGAAACACCATATATTTT	CASSVGYSSGNTIYF
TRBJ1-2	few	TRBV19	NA	TGTGCCAGTAGTGTAACGGCAGGGATCTCCTACAATGGCTACACCTTC	CASSVTAGISYNGYTF
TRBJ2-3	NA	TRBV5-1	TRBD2	TGCGCCAGCAGCTCCGGGGCCGGCGGGAGAATGGTAGATACGCAGTATTTT	CASSSGAGGRMVDTQYF
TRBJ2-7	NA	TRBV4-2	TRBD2	TGTGCCAGCAGCCAAGGGCTAGCGGGGGGCTCCTACGAGCAGTACTTC	CASSQGLAGGSYEQYF
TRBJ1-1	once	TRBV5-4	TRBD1	TGTGCCAGCATCAACCGGGGACAGGGGGCTATAAGGGCTGAAGCTTTCTTT	CASINRGQGAIRAEAFF
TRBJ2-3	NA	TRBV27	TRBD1	TGTGCCAGCAGTTTGGCCGGGACAGCCTACACAGATACGCAGTATTTT	CASSLAGTAYTDTQYF
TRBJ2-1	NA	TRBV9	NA	TGTGCCAGCAGCGTAAATGGGGAGCAGTTCTTC	CASSVNGEQFF
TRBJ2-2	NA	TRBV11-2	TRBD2	TGTGCCAGCAGCTTTTCCGGGAGGTTGGGGGAGCTGTTTTTT	CASSFSGRLGELFF
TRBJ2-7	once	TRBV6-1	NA	TGTGCCAGCAGAAGGGACGGTAGCTCCTACGAGCAGTACTTC	CASRRDGSSYEQYF
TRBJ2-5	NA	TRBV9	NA	TGTGCCAGCAGCGATAACTGGCTGGGGAAGACCCAGTACTTC	CASSDNWLGKTQYF
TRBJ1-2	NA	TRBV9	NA	TGTGCCAGCAGCGCGACGCTACAGGGTAACTATGGCTACACCTTC	CASSATLQGNYGYTF
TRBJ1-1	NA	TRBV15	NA	TGTGCCATAGGTTTGCTGAACACTGAAGCTTTCTTT	CAIGLLNTEAFF
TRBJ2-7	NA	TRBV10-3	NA	TGTGCCATCAGCCTGGATCGGGCGGGCGAGCAGTACTTC	CAISLDRAGEQYF
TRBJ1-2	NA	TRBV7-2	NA	TGTGCCAGCAGCCGCCAAAGGACCTCCTACACCTTC	CASSRQRTSYTF
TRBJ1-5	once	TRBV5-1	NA	TGCGCCAGCAGCCTAGACAGGAGCAATCAGCCCCAGCATTTT	CASSLDRSNQPQHF
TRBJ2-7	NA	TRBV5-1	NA	TGCGCCAGCAGCTTGGCCAGGGGGGCTCAATACGAGCAGTACTTC	CASSLARGAQYEQYF